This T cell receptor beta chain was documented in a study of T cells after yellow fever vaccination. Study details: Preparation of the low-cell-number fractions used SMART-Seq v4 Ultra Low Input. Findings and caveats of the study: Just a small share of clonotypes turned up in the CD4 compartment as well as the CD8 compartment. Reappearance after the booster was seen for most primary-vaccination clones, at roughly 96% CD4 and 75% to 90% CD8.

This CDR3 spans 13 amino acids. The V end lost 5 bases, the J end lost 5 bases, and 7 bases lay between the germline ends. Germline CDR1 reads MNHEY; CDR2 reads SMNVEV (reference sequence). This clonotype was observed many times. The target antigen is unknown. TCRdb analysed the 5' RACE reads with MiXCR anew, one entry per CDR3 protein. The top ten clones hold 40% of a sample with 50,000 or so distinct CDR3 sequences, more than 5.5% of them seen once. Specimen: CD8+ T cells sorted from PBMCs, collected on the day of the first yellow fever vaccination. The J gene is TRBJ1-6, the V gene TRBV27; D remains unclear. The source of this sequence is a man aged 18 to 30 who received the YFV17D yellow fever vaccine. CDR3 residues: CASSAGDNSPLHF. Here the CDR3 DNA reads TGTGCCAGCAGTGCCGGAGATAATTCACCCCTCCACTTT.